This T cell receptor (beta chain) was captured by sequencing in a study of T cells in localized non-small cell lung cancer. Worth noting for this clone: The antigen is not known.

The data were produced by immunoSEQ multiplex PCR, yet TCRdb's version contains in-frame clones alone and is incomplete. The table has 15,000 or so clones, roughly 86% seen once. Study results and caveats: In uninvolved adjacent lung, T cell clonality reached its highest value, exceeding tumor. Appearing in adjacent lung were a median roughly 60 of the top 100 tumor clones. Sequence data derive from only one tumor region, so heterogeneity remains possible.

Germline V gives CDR1 ENHRY, CDR2 SYGVKD. The CDR3 has 15 residues. J gave up 5 bases and V 8 bases, and 14 bases lay outside the gene matches. The specimen was peripheral blood mononuclear cells, collected before any cancer treatment. This rearrangement joins TRBV10-3 to TRBJ2-7, with 8 bases identical to TRBD2. The TCR sequence derives from a male donor at least 60 years old with stage II lung adenocarcinoma. The CDR3 loop reads CAIGGWGLGPDEQYF. The CDR3 DNA reads TGTGCCATCGGGGGGTGGGGACTAGGTCCTGACGAGCAGTACTTC.